The sequence of this T cell receptor beta chain was determined in a study of T cells expressing NK-cell markers (dated by TCRdb to the early 2020s). For context, the study as a whole: Three sorted T-cell subsets (CD3+CD56+NKG2C+, CD3+CD56+NKG2C- and CD3+CD56-NKG2C+) from seven to nine donors had their TCR beta-chain repertoires profiled. Among the eight sequenced donors, seven were HCMV-seropositive and one was HCMV-seronegative. Randomly selected healthy volunteers, three men and five women, were used as the eight sequenced donors. Libraries were sequenced as 2 x 150 bp reads on Illumina HiSeq 2000/2500, MiSeq or NextSeq.

The CDR3 holds 13 amino acids from the cysteine to the phenylalanine. The protein alone is recorded here. CDR1 and CDR2 were assigned from the germline V gene as MNHEY and SVGEGT. To determine HCMV serostatus, a commercial ELISA kit was used to detect HCMV-specific IgG in serum. Ficoll density gradient centrifugation was used to isolate peripheral blood mononuclear cells from blood. Sequencing was performed on an Illumina HiSeq 2000. TCR beta cDNA libraries were made by 5'RACE template switching that added a universal primer site and unique molecular identifiers. cDNA synthesis was primed from the TCR beta constant segment and was followed by two successive PCR amplification steps. The paper's processing steps were these. Reads were demultiplexed and grouped by UMI with MIGEC, and clonotypes were assembled and quantified with MiTCR. To remove erroneous sequences, TCR cDNA sequences were retained only when supported by two or more reads. The tcR package was used for downstream repertoire analysis, and clonotypes were matched between fractions using CDR3 nucleotide sequence together with V segment. VDJmatch was used to annotate antigen specificity against VDJdb, with one amino acid substitution allowed in CDR3. Following TCRdb reprocessing, every CDR3 protein sequence forms one entry, and DNA is not provided. Here the V and J calls rest on TCRdb's processing, not on the authors' analysis. The table held for this sample gives some 110,000 distinct CDR3 sequences. The ten biggest clones cover less than 20% of the sample.

The research as a whole found: Those dominant clonotypes were again the most abundant among CD3+CD56-NKG2C+ cells in a few donors, at roughly 25-60.1%. It remained unclear whether the expanded NKG2C-expressing T cell clones were specific for HCMV antigens. For several donors, the dominant CD3+CD56+NKG2C+ clonotypes were among the top 10 CD8+ clonotypes and accounted for roughly 1.0-8% of CD8+ T cells.

About this clonotype itself: Its antigen is unknown.

The rearrangement joined TRBV6-2 or TRBV6-3 to TRBJ1-1; without DNA, the TCRdb call of TRBD1 cannot be checked. Material for sequencing was blood T cells: a sorted CD56 or NKG2C T cell subset, CD4+ or CD8+ T cells, or bulk PBMC T cells (not recorded which). The origin of this receptor is a woman between 18 and 70 years old in good health. The CDR3 protein sequence reads: CASSPQGNTEAFF.